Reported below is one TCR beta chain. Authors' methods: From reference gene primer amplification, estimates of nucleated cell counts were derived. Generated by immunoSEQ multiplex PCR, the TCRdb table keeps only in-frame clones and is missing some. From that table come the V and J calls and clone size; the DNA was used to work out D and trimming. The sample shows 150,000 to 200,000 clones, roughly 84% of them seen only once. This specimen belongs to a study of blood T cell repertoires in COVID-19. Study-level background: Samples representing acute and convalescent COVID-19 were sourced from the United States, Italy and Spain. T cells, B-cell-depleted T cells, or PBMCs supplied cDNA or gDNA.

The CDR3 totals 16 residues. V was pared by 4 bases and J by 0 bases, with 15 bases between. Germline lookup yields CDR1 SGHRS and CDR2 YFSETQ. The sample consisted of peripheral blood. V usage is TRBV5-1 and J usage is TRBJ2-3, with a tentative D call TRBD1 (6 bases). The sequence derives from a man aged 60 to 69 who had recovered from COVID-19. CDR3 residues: CASSALQGVSTDTQYF. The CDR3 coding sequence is TGCGCCAGCAGCGCCTTACAGGGAGTAAGCACAGATACGCAGTATTTT.